This entry lists 25 T cell receptor beta chains sequenced from one sample in a study of T cells after yellow fever vaccination (dated by TCRdb to between 2018 and 2021). Libraries were made using 5' RACE. TCRdb lists the instrument as Illumina HiSeq 2500. Using fastp at Q25 and MiXCR, TCRdb reprocessed the public reads and kept productive beta chains. Each CDR3 protein appears once, grouped with its most common genes and DNA. For this sample the table gives more than 110,000 distinct CDR3 sequences, of which 5% to 8% were detected only once. Under 0.7% of the sample belongs to the ten largest clones. Taken with the paper, the label for treatment or condition translates to: live attenuated yellow fever vaccine strain. Sequenced here: CD4+ T cells sorted from PBMCs, sampled 10 days after the yellow fever booster vaccination. The receptors were gathered from a man in his thirties or forties who received the YFV17D yellow fever vaccine.

This clonotype was observed a few times. The genes are TRBV6-6 and TRBJ2-3; D gene ambiguous. The CDR3 sequence is 12 residues long. CDR1 and CDR2 from the germline V gene are MNHNY and SVGAGI (reference sequence). The V and J ends lost 6 bases and 0 bases respectively, with 4 bases between them. CDR3 loop: CASRDSTDTQYF. DNA of the CDR3: TGTGCCAGCAGGGATAGCACAGATACGCAGTATTTT.

The table lists this clonotype with many counts. This chain uses TRBV5-1 with TRBJ2-5, with D unclear. The V end was cut by 1 base, the J end by 4 bases, with 14 bases between. Germline V gene lookup returns CDR1 SGHRS and CDR2 YFSETQ. The CDR3 is 15 amino acids. DNA for the CDR3: TGCGCCAGCAGCTTGATCGGCGGACGAGCAGAGACCCAGTACTTC. Amino acid sequence: CASSLIGGRAETQYF.

On this clonotype: This may be a read error, as it is one base from a much larger clone. The V and J genes are TRBV12-3 or TRBV12-4 and TRBJ1-1; TRBD1 matches at 7 bases. V was pared by 5 bases and J by 0 bases, with 3 bases of the junction left unmatched. The CDR3 extends over 14 amino acids. DNA of the CDR3: TGTGCCAGCAGTCCCCAGGGGGTGAACACTGAAGCTTTCTTT. It translates to CASSPQGVNTEAFF.

V and J are TRBV28 and TRBJ2-4, with unresolved D. The length of the CDR3 is 14 residues. Germline CDR1 MDHEN, CDR2 SYDVKM. V was trimmed by 2 bases and J by 6 bases, leaving 11 bases between them. DNA of the CDR3: TGTGCCAGCAGTTTAGTGCGGTCCCGAAACATTCAGTACTTC. Its translation: CASSLVRSRNIQYF.

Details on this clonotype: Just one base apart from a much larger clone, this may be a read error. CDR3 sequence reads: CASSLGLQGGFNEQFF. The DNA for the CDR3 is TGCGCCAGCAGCTTGGGTCTACAGGGTGGCTTCAATGAGCAGTTCTTC. This chain connects TRBV5-1 to TRBJ2-1; D is possibly TRBD1 (6 bases). The V end lost 0 bases, the J end lost 6 bases, and 16 bases lay between the germline ends. This CDR3 contains 16 residues. The V gene's germline CDR1 is SGHRS and CDR2 YFSETQ.

This clonotype showed up many times. V and J are TRBV12-3 or TRBV12-4 and TRBJ2-1, with D perhaps TRBD1 (7 bases). V shed 1 base and J shed 9 bases, with 10 bases lying between them. The length of the CDR3 is 13 residues. This CDR3 reads CASSLGGTAEQFF. The CDR3 region has the DNA TGTGCCAGCAGTTTAGGCGGGACAGCTGAGCAGTTCTTC.

At least ten counts were recorded for this clonotype. V and J are TRBV7-2 and TRBJ1-6; 7 bases align to TRBD1. Trimming cost V 5 bases and J 6 bases; bases outside gene matches: 10. In germline, CDR1 is SGHTA, CDR2 FQGNSA. This CDR3 region has 16 residues. CDR3 nucleotides: TGTGCCAGCAGCCATCGACAGGGAAGGACTAATTCACCCCTCCACTTT. Translated: CASSHRQGRTNSPLHF.

As to this clonotype: A much larger clone sits a single nucleotide away, making a read error possible. The CDR3 is CAISEDGRGTGALFF. The CDR3 bases are TGTGCCATCAGTGAGGACGGGAGGGGCACCGGGGCGCTGTTTTTT. This chain uses TRBV10-3 with TRBJ2-2; TRBD2 matches at 8 bases. Germline CDR1 is ENHRY and CDR2 is SYGVKD. This CDR3 comprises 15 residues.

This clonotype has at least ten counts. This rearrangement joins TRBV27 to TRBJ2-3, with D tentatively TRBD1 (6 bases). Per germline, CDR1 MNHEY and CDR2 SMNVEV (reference sequence). Trimming removed 5 bases from V and 3 bases from J, with 12 bases in between. This CDR3 contains 14 residues. CDR3 nucleotide sequence: TGTGCCAGCAGTAGGGGGATTGGGACAGATACGCAGTATTTT. It specifies CASSRGIGTDTQYF.

To note about this clonotype: One junction end does not reproduce the germline sequence, and a read error may be involved. The chain couples TRBV27 to TRBJ2-5; 13 positions match TRBD2. Germline loops: CDR1 MNHEY, CDR2 SMNVEV (reference sequence). This CDR3 spans 20 amino acids. For the CDR3, the DNA is TGCACCAGCAGTTTACGGCCTATAACTAGCGGGAGGGAGTACCAAGAGACCCAGTACTTC. This codes for CTSSLRPITSGREYQETQYF.

This clonotype was recorded many times. This chain joins TRBV20-1 and TRBJ1-1, with D maybe TRBD1 (6 bases). There are 16 residues in the CDR3. The V end lost 4 bases, the J end lost 6 bases, and 24 bases lay between the germline ends. CDR1 and CDR2 from the germline V gene are DFQATT and SNEGSKA (reference sequence). The DNA of the CDR3 is TGCAGTGCTAAGTCCTGGGGGGCAGGCCATGACGCTGAAGCTTTCTTT. The encoded protein is CSAKSWGAGHDAEAFF.

This clonotype was recorded many times. The chain uses TRBV30 and TRBJ2-3; 7 nucleotides line up with TRBD2. CDR1 GTSNPN and CDR2 SVGIG come from the germline V gene (reference sequence). The CDR3 is made up of 13 amino acids. After removal of 4 bases from V and 4 bases from J, the junction contained 5 bases not matched to a gene. Here the CDR3 reads CAWTAGEPDTQYF. The CDR3 DNA reads TGTGCCTGGACTGCGGGAGAACCAGATACGCAGTATTTT.

This clonotype was observed at least ten times. The chain recombines TRBV10-3 with TRBJ2-3, with D maybe TRBD1 (6 bases). Germline V gene lookup returns CDR1 ENHRY and CDR2 SYGVKD. Trimming shortened V by 8 bases and J by 3 bases, and 12 bases separated the two germline ends. This CDR3 contains 13 residues. As DNA, the CDR3 is TGTGCCATCGAGAGAGGGGGTACAGATACGCAGTATTTT. Translating gives CAIERGGTDTQYF.

Concerning this clonotype: Being one base from a much bigger clone, this may be a read error. The chain is built from TRBV3-1 and TRBJ2-1, with TRBD2 matching 11 bases. Germline CDR1 is LGHDT and CDR2 is YNNKEL (reference sequence). The CDR3 runs to 18 residues. CDR3 in DNA: TGTGCCTGCAGCCAAAGGAACCTAGCGGGAGGAAACTACAATGAGCAGTTCTTC. This encodes CACSQRNLAGGNYNEQFF.

This clonotype was seen ten or more times. V usage is TRBV15 and J usage is TRBJ2-7; TRBD2 might be the D (5 bases). The CDR3 is 15 residues long. V lost 0 bases to trimming and J lost 4 bases, with 13 bases between them. Germline assignment: CDR1 LNHNV and CDR2 YYDKDF (reference sequence). The CDR3 DNA reads as TGTGCCACCAGCAGAGATCGCGGACTCACTTACGAGCAGTACTTC. It translates to CATSRDRGLTYEQYF.

The sample holds a few counts of this clonotype. The genes are TRBV20-1 and TRBJ2-5, with TRBD1 matching 7 bases. V lost 6 bases to trimming and J lost 5 bases; unmatched junction nucleotides: 12. The CDR3 contains 14 residues. Germline CDR1 is DFQATT and CDR2 is SNEGSKA (reference sequence). CDR3 loop: CSAPPRGRRETQYF. The DNA for the CDR3 is TGCAGTGCACCCCCGAGGGGGCGGAGGGAGACCCAGTACTTC.

This clonotype was observed at least ten times. The CDR3 bases are TGCGCCAGCAGCTTGGTGGGACTAGCGGGGGTTGATGAGCAGTTCTTC. Protein: CASSLVGLAGVDEQFF. This chain uses TRBV5-1 with TRBJ2-1, with 14 positions matching TRBD2. Germline CDR1 and CDR2: SGHRS and YFSETQ. The length of the CDR3 is 16 residues. V was clipped by 0 bases and J by 8 bases; unmatched bases: 4.

The rearrangement links TRBV5-1 to TRBJ2-1; TRBD2 agrees at 13 bases. V trimming: 4 bases; J trimming: 12 bases; junction bases outside the gene matches: 7. Looked up from germline, CDR1 is SGHRS and CDR2 is YFSETQ. This CDR3 spans 14 amino acids. CDR3 sequence reads: CASSLTSGRGGQFF. CDR3 bases: TGCGCCAGCAGCCTCACTAGCGGGAGGGGGGGGCAGTTCTTC. Full variable domain (rest looked up from reference TRBV5-1 and TRBJ2-1): KAGVTQTPRYLIKTRGQQVTLSCSPISGHRSVSWYQQTPGQGLQFLFEYFSETQRNKGNFPGRFSGRQFSNSRSEMNVSTLELGDSALYLCASSLTSGRGGQFFGPGTRLTVL.

At least ten counts were recorded for this clonotype. This sequence joins TRBV10-3 and TRBJ1-5; weak D call: TRBD1 (6 bases). Trimming left V 6 bases short and J 4 bases short, with 10 bases between. Per germline, CDR1 ENHRY and CDR2 SYGVKD. The length of the CDR3 is 13 residues. The CDR3, as DNA: TGTGCCATCAGACAGGGCCCTAATCAGCCCCAGCATTTT. Translated, it gives CAIRQGPNQPQHF.

This clonotype was counted ten times or more. This chain links TRBV7-2 with TRBJ2-3, with 11 bases identical to TRBD2. V shed 5 bases, J shed 4 bases, and the junction held 5 bases outside the gene matches. This CDR3 comprises 15 residues. The V gene's germline CDR1 is SGHTA and CDR2 FQGNSA. For the CDR3, the DNA is TGTGCCAGCAGCACCTTAGCGGGAGGGGCAGATACGCAGTATTTT. As protein: CASSTLAGGADTQYF.

This clonotype was detected ten times or more. This chain uses TRBV4-3 with TRBJ2-2; 7 bases line up with TRBD2. CDR1 LGHNA and CDR2 YSLEER come from the germline V gene. Trimming removed 2 bases from V and 0 bases from J; junction bases left unmatched: 6. This CDR3 has 17 residues. Written as DNA, the CDR3 is TGCGCCAGCAGCCAATTGGTGGGAGGGACGAACACCGGGGAGCTGTTTTTT. It translates to CASSQLVGGTNTGELFF.

As regards this clonotype: Since a much larger clone is just one base distant, this may be a read error. The genes are TRBV5-1 and TRBJ2-5; tentatively, D is TRBD2 (6 bases). CDR3 size: 15 residues. Per the germline V gene, CDR1 is SGHRS and CDR2 is YFSETQ. V lost 4 bases to trimming and J lost 5 bases, with 18 bases between them. The CDR3 nucleotides read TGCGCCAGCAGCGCCCAGACTAGACGGGATGAGACCCAGTACTTC. Protein sequence: CASSAQTRRDETQYF.

This clonotype was recorded at least ten times. The V and J genes are TRBV11-2 and TRBJ2-7, with no clear D. This CDR3 comprises 12 residues. Trimming stripped 3 bases from V and 6 bases from J, with 9 bases between. Germline CDR1 and CDR2: SGHAT and FQNNGV. CDR3 in DNA: TGTGCCAGCAGCTTTAGGGTGGGCGAGCAGTACTTC. Translated: CASSFRVGEQYF.

This clonotype was seen ten or more times. The chain has TRBV6-2 or TRBV6-3 and TRBJ1-5; D call uncertain. CDR1 and CDR2 from the germline V gene are MNHEY and SVGEGT. This CDR3 has 13 residues. Trimming took off 8 bases at V and 2 bases at J, with 10 bases between the two ends. CDR3 DNA: TGTGCCAGCCGACCGTTGGGCAATCAGCCCCAGCATTTT. The encoded protein is CASRPLGNQPQHF.

This clonotype has at least ten counts. The chain joins TRBV25-1 to TRBJ1-5; D is undetermined. V was pared by 9 bases and J by 2 bases, with 8 bases between. This CDR3 contains 12 residues. From germline, CDR1 is MGHDK and CDR2 SYGVNS. The CDR3 DNA is TGTGCCAGTGCCGGGGGCAATCAGCCCCAGCATTTT. Translation gives CASAGGNQPQHF.